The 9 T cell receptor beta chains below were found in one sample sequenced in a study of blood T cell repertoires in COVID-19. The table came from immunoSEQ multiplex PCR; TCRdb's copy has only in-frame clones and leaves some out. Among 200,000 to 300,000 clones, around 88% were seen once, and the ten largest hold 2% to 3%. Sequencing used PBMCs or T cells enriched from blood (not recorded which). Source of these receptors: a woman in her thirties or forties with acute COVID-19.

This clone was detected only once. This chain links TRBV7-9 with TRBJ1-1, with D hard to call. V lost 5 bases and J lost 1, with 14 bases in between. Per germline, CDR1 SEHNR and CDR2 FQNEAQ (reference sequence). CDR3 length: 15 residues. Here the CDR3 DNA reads TGTGCCAGCAGCCTTACGATGCGGAAGAACACTGAAGCTTTCTTT. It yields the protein CASSLTMRKNTEAFF.

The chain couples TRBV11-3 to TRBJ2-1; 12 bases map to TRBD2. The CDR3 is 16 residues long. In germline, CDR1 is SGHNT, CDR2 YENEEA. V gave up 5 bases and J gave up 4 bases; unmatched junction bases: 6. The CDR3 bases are TGTGCCAGCAGCGAACTAGCGGGAGGCTATTACAATGAGCAGTTCTTC. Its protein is CASSELAGGYYNEQFF.

The chain's CDR3 is CASSYSKGQGNSPLHF. The CDR3 DNA follows: TGTGCCAGCAGTTACTCGAAGGGACAGGGTAACTCACCCCTCCACTTT. The chain carries TRBV6-2 or TRBV6-3 and TRBJ1-6; 9 nucleotides align to TRBD1. Germline CDR1 is MNHEY and CDR2 is SVGEGT. V dropped 0 bases and J dropped 10; count of bases not matched to a gene: 7. The CDR3 is 16 amino acids.

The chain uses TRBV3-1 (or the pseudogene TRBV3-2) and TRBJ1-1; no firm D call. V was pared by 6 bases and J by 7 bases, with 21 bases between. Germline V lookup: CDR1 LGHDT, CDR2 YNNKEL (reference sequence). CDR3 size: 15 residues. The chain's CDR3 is CASSPLGGGNNEAFF. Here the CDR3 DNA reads TGTGCCAGCAGTCCCCTCGGCGGAGGAAATAATGAAGCTTTCTTT.

The CDR3 DNA reads TGCGCCAGCATTCGGGTCCTGAACACTGAAGCTTTCTTT. Encoded protein: CASIRVLNTEAFF. This chain joins TRBV10-2 and TRBJ1-1; no definite D call. Germline V gene lookup returns CDR1 WSHSY and CDR2 SAAADI. The CDR3 covers 13 residues. V shed 7 bases and J shed 0 bases, with 9 bases lying between them.

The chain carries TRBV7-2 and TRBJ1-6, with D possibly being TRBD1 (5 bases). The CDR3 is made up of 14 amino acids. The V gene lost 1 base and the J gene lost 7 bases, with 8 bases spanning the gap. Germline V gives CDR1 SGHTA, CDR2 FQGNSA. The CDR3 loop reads CASSLGDSNSPLHF. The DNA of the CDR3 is TGTGCCAGCAGCTTAGGCGACAGCAATTCACCCCTCCACTTT.

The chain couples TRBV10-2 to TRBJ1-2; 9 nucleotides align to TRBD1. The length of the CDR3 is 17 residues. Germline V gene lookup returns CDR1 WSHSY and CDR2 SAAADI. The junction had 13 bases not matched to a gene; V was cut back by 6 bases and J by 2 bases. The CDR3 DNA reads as TGCGCCAGCAGCGACAAATCACTTGGGACAGGGAACTATGGCTACACCTTC. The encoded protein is CASSDKSLGTGNYGYTF.

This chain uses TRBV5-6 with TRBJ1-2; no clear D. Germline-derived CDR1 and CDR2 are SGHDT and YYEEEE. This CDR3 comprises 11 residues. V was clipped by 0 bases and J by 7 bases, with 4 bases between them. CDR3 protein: CASSLGAGYTF. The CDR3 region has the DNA TGTGCCAGCAGCTTGGGGGCTGGCTACACCTTC.

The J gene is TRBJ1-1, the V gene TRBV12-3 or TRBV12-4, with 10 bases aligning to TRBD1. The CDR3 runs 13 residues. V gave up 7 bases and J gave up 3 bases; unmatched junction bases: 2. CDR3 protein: CASNDRGHTEAFF. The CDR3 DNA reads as TGTGCCAGCAACGACAGGGGGCACACTGAAGCTTTCTTT.